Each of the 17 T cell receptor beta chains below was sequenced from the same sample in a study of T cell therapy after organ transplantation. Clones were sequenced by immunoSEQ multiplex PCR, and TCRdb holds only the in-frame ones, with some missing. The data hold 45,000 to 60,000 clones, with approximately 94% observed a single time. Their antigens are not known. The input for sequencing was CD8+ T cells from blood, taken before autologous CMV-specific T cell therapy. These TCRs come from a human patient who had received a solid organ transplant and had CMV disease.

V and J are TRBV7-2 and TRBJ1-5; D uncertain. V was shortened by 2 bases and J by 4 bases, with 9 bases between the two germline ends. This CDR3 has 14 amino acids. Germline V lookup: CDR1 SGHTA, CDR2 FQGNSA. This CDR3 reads CASSLSTANQPQHF. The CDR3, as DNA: TGTGCCAGCAGCTTAAGTACAGCTAATCAGCCCCAGCATTTT.

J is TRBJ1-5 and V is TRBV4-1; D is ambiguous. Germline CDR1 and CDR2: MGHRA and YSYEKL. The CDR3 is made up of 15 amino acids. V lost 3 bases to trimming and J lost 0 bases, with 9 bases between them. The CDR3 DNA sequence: TGCGCCAGCAGCCAGAGAGGGAATAGCAATCAGCCCCAGCATTTT. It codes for CASSQRGNSNQPQHF.

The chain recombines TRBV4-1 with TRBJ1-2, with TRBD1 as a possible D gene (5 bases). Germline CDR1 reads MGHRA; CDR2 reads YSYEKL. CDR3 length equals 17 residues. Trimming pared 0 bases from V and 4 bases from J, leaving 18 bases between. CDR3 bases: TGCGCCAGCAGCCAAGATTGGATCCAGCCGGGGGTCTATGGCTACACCTTC. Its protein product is CASSQDWIQPGVYGYTF.

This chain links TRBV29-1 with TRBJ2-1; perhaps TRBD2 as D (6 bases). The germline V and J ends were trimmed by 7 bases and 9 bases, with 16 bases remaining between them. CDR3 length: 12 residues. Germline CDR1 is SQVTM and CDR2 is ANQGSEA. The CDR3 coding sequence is TGCAGCGCCCCAGTAGCGGACGGTGAGCAGTTCTTC. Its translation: CSAPVADGEQFF.

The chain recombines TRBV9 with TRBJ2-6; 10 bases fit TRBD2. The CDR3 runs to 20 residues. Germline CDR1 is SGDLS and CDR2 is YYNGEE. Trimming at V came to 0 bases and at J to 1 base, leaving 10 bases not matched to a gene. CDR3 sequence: CASSVVGGASGGSGANVLTF. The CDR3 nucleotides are TGTGCCAGCAGCGTAGTAGGAGGGGCTAGCGGGGGTTCTGGGGCCAACGTCCTGACTTTC. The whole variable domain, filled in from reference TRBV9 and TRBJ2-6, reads DSGVTQTPKHLITATGQRVTLRCSPRSGDLSVYWYQQSLDQGLQFLIQYYNGEERAKGNILERFSAQQFPDLHSELNLSSLELGDSALYFCASSVVGGASGGSGANVLTFGAGSRLTVL.

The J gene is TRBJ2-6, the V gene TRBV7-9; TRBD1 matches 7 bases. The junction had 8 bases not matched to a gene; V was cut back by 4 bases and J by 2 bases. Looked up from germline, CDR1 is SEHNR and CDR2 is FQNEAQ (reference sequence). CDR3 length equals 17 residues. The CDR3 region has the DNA TGTGCCAGCAGCTGGACAGGTGCGCAAGCTGGGGCCAACGTCCTGACTTTC. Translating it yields CASSWTGAQAGANVLTF.

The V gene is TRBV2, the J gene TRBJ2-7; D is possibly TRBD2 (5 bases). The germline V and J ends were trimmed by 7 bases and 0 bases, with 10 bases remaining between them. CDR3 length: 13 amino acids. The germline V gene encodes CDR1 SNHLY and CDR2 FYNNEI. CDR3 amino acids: CASKDGNSYEQYF. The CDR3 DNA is TGTGCCAGCAAGGACGGGAACTCCTACGAGCAGTACTTC.

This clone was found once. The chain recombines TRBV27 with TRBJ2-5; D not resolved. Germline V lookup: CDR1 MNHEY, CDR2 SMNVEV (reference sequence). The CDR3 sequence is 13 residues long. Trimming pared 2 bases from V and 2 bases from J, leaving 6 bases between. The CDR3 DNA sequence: TGTGCCAGCAGTTTAACGGTTCAAGAGACCCAGTACTTC. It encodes CASSLTVQETQYF.

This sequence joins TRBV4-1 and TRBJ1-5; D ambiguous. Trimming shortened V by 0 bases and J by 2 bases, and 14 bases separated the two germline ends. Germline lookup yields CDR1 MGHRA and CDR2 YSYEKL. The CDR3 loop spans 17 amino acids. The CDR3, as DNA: TGCGCCAGCAGCCAAGATTTGGCGGGGTTCGGCAATCAGCCCCAGCATTTT. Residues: CASSQDLAGFGNQPQHF.

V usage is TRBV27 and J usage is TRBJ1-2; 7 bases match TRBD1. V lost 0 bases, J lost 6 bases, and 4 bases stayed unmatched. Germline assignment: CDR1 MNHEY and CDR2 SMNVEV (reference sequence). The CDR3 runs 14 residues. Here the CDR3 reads CASSLSKGGNGYTF. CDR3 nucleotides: TGTGCCAGCAGTTTATCTAAAGGGGGCAATGGCTACACCTTC.

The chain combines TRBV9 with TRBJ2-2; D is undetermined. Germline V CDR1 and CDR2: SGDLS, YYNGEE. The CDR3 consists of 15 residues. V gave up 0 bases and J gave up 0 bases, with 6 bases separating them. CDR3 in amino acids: CASSVGPANTGELFF. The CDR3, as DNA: TGTGCCAGCAGCGTAGGTCCCGCGAACACCGGGGAGCTGTTTTTT.

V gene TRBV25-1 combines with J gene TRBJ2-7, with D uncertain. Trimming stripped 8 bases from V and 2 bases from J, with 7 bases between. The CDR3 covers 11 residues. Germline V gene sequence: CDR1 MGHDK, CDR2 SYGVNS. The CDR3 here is CASGPTYEQYF. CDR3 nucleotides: TGTGCCAGCGGGCCAACCTACGAGCAGTACTTC.

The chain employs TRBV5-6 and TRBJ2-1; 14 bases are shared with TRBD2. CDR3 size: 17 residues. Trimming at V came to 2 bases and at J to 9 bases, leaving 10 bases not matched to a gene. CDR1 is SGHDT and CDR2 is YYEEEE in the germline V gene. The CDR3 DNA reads TGTGCCAGCAGCTTACTATCGACTAGCGGGGGGGCAGGTGAGCAGTTCTTC. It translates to CASSLLSTSGGAGEQFF. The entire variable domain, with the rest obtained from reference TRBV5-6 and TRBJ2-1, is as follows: DAGVTQSPTHLIKTRGQQVTLRCSPKSGHDTVSWYQQALGQGPQFIFQYYEEEERQRGNFPDRFSGHQFPNYSSELNVNALLLGDSALYLCASSLLSTSGGAGEQFFGPGTRLTVL.

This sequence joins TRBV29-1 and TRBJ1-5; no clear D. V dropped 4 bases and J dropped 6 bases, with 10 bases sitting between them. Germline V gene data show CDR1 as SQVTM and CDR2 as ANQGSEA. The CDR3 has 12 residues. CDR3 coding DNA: TGCAGCGTTGTCGAGGGAGGTCAGCCCCAGCATTTT. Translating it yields CSVVEGGQPQHF.

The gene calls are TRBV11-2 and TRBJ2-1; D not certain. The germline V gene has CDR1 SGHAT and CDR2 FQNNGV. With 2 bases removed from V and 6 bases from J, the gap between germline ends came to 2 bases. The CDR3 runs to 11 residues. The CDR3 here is CASSLTNEQFF. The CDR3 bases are TGTGCCAGCAGCTTAACCAATGAGCAGTTCTTC.

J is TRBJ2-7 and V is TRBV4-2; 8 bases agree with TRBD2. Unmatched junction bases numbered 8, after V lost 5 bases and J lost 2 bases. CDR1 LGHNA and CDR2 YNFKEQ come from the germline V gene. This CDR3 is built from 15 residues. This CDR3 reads CASSESGSPTYEQYF. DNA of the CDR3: TGTGCCAGCAGCGAGAGCGGGAGCCCTACCTACGAGCAGTACTTC.

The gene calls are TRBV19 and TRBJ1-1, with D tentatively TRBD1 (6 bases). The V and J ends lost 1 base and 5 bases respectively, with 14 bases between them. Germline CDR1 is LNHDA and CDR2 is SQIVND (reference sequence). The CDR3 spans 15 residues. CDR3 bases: TGTGCCAGTAGTATAGTCGTACAGGGCGGTACTGAAGCTTTCTTT. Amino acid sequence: CASSIVVQGGTEAFF.